This T cell receptor (beta chain) stems from a study of T cell repertoires in ileal Crohn's disease. Looking at the study overall: Roughly 40% were active smokers at surgery; median disease duration was around 8 years. Postoperative therapy was given to about half: more than 10 thiopurines, about 20 anti-TNF agents. Study-wide points: Sorted CD8 T cells held more high-frequency clones than CD4.

Note on this clone: The antigen is unknown.

V lost 4 bases, J lost 2 bases, and 10 bases lay in between. This CDR3 region has 14 residues. The germline gives CDR1 SGHDT, CDR2 YYEEEE. Using immunoSEQ multiplex PCR, the repertoire was profiled, and TCRdb retains in-frame clones only, with some absent. The table lists some 12,000 clones, roughly 76% of them singletons, with about 4.1% in the top ten. The sequenced sample was ileal tissue. The TCR originated in an adult with Crohn's disease. This chain connects TRBV5-6 to TRBJ1-5; tentative D call: TRBD1 (5 bases). The CDR3 protein is CASSGRVGNQPQHF. The CDR3, as DNA: TGTGCCAGCAGCGGCAGGGTTGGCAATCAGCCCCAGCATTTT.